The 26 T cell receptor beta chains listed next were all sequenced from one sample in a study of T cell clones after liver transplantation. This table comes from immunoSEQ multiplex PCR, and its TCRdb copy is limited to in-frame clones, with some not included. The table lists tens of thousands of clones, around 93% of them singletons. The specimen was CD4+ T cells from blood, collected around 25 months after liver transplant. Source of these receptors: a human patient who received a liver transplant. Some T cells may be graft donor cells.

The rearrangement joins TRBV27 to TRBJ2-6, with D perhaps matching TRBD1 (6 bases). The germline V gene has CDR1 MNHEY and CDR2 SMNVEV (reference sequence). The CDR3 runs to 18 residues. Trimming removed 5 bases from V and 0 bases from J, with 17 bases in between. Here the CDR3 DNA reads TGTGCCAGCAGTCCACTGACAGGCGTCTCCTCTGGGGCCAACGTCCTGACTTTC. Protein: CASSPLTGVSSGANVLTF.

The genes are TRBV27 and TRBJ2-7, with D unresolved. The CDR3 contains 11 residues. Trimming shortened V by 6 bases and J by 1 base, and 4 bases separated the two germline ends. From germline, CDR1 is MNHEY and CDR2 SMNVEV (reference sequence). In nucleotides, the CDR3 is TGTGCCAGCAGAACATCCTACGAGCAGTACTTC. Its translation is CASRTSYEQYF.

Comment on this clone: One junction end disagrees with the germline gene, perhaps due to a read error. The genes are TRBV4-3 and TRBJ2-7; no clear D gene. Germline lookup yields CDR1 LGHNA and CDR2 YSLEER. The CDR3 has 15 residues. DNA of the CDR3: TGCGCCAGCAGCCGAGAAAGGACGGGCTCCTACGAGCAGCACTTC. It translates to CASSRERTGSYEQHF.

This chain links TRBV2 with TRBJ2-6; TRBD1 matches at 7 bases. This CDR3 has 16 residues. Germline lookup yields CDR1 SNHLY and CDR2 FYNNEI. The V gene end was trimmed by 6 bases and the J gene end by 2 bases; junction bases not matched to a gene: 7. As DNA, the CDR3 is TGTGCCAGCAGCTTGACAGGGACCGCTGGGGCCAACGTCCTGACTTTC. It encodes CASSLTGTAGANVLTF.

The chain carries TRBV11-2 and TRBJ2-3; D may be TRBD1 (6 bases). Germline CDR1 SGHAT, CDR2 FQNNGV. V lost 5 bases and J lost 2, with 11 bases in between. The CDR3 covers 14 residues. CDR3 amino acids: CASSPDSYTDTQYF. The DNA of the CDR3 is TGTGCCAGCAGCCCGGACAGTTACACAGATACGCAGTATTTT. Using reference TRBV11-2 and TRBJ2-3 for the parts outside the CDR3, the full variable domain is EAGVAQSPRYKIIEKRQSVAFWCNPISGHATLYWYQQILGQGPKLLIQFQNNGVVDDSQLPKDRFSAERLKGVDSTLKIQPAKLEDSAVYLCASSPDSYTDTQYFGPGTRLTVL.

The V and J genes are TRBV10-3 and TRBJ1-4; no reliable D call. V was clipped by 2 bases and J by 8 bases, with 15 bases between them. CDR3 size: 15 residues. Germline V gives CDR1 ENHRY, CDR2 SYGVKD. The CDR3 protein is CAISEVGQEEEKLFF. The CDR3, as DNA: TGTGCCATCAGTGAGGTTGGGCAGGAGGAGGAAAAACTGTTTTTT.

The chain links TRBV11-1 to TRBJ1-1; 9 bases match TRBD1. This CDR3 contains 17 residues. V was clipped by 0 bases and J by 5 bases; unmatched bases: 10. Looked up from germline, CDR1 is SGHAT and CDR2 is FQDESV (reference sequence). DNA for the CDR3: TGTGCCAGCAGCTTAGCTTTCCTACAGGGGGCTGGAACTGAAGCTTTCTTT. Its translation: CASSLAFLQGAGTEAFF.

The chain carries TRBV7-3 and TRBJ2-1; 12 positions match TRBD2. The V gene's germline CDR1 is SGHTA and CDR2 FQGTGA. This CDR3 spans 18 amino acids. Trimming at V came to 1 base and at J to 2 bases, leaving 6 bases not matched to a gene. The chain's CDR3 is CASSLRTGTSGPYNEQFF. CDR3 in DNA: TGTGCCAGCAGCTTAAGAACCGGGACTAGCGGGCCCTACAATGAGCAGTTCTTC.

About this clone itself: Other DNA sequences of this sample code for an identical CDR3. This rearrangement joins TRBV5-1 to TRBJ2-5; 11 bases are shared with TRBD2. Germline V CDR1 and CDR2: SGHRS, YFSETQ. CDR3 length: 15 residues. The ends lost 4 bases at V and 5 bases at J; junction bases unmatched: 7. The CDR3: CASSRGTSGRETQYF. For the CDR3, the DNA is TGCGCCAGCAGCCGTGGGACTAGCGGTAGGGAGACCCAGTACTTC.

The J gene is TRBJ2-3, the V gene TRBV2, with D hard to call. V lost 2 bases, J lost 0 bases, and 9 bases lay in between. Germline CDR1 SNHLY, CDR2 FYNNEI. The CDR3 runs 15 residues. CDR3 region: CASSESWFSTDTQYF. The CDR3 region has the DNA TGTGCCAGCAGTGAATCCTGGTTCAGCACAGATACGCAGTATTTT.

This clone has a handful of counts. V is TRBV28 and J is TRBJ1-5; D remains unclear. The CDR3 is made up of 14 amino acids. Trimming pared 4 bases from V and 2 bases from J, leaving 9 bases between. From germline, CDR1 is MDHEN and CDR2 SYDVKM. The chain's CDR3 is CASSYERGNQPQHF. CDR3 in DNA: TGTGCCAGCAGTTATGAGCGGGGCAATCAGCCCCAGCATTTT. Supplemented by reference TRBV28 and TRBJ1-5, the full variable domain reads DVKVTQSSRYLVKRTGEKVFLECVQDMDHENMFWYRQDPGLGLRLIYFSYDVKMKEKGDIPEGYSVSREKKERFSLILESASTNQTSMYLCASSYERGNQPQHFGDGTRLSIL.

The chain links TRBV6-1 to TRBJ1-5; 8 nucleotides match TRBD1. The CDR3 sequence is 15 residues long. Per the germline V gene, CDR1 is MNHNS and CDR2 is SASEGT. J was trimmed by 6 bases and V by 4 bases; bases with no gene match: 8. CDR3 in amino acids: CASSGNWQGAQPQHF. CDR3 DNA sequence: TGTGCCAGCAGTGGCAACTGGCAGGGGGCTCAGCCCCAGCATTTT.

On this clone itself: Other nucleotide sequences from this sample produce the same CDR3. The genes are TRBV5-1 and TRBJ2-1; 12 nucleotides align to TRBD2. CDR1 and CDR2 (germline): SGHRS, YFSETQ. The CDR3 has 15 amino acids. With 3 bases clipped from V and 7 bases from J, the junction kept 5 bases outside the gene matches. CDR3 nucleotides: TGCGCCAGCAGCTCTAGTGGGACTAGCGGGAATGAGCAGTTCTTC. Residues: CASSSSGTSGNEQFF.

The rearrangement joins TRBV6-4 to TRBJ2-1, with D possibly being TRBD2 (5 bases). CDR1 is MRHNA, CDR2 SNTAGT, per germline. The V end was cut by 4 bases, the J end by 9 bases, with 13 bases between. This CDR3 region has 13 residues. The CDR3 coding sequence is TGTGCCAGCAGTGTGGAGGAATTTAGTGAGCAGTTCTTC. Translating it yields CASSVEEFSEQFF.

The chain links TRBV30 to TRBJ2-7; TRBD2 aligns across 8 bases. J lost 7 bases, V lost 7 bases, and 12 bases had no gene match. The germline V gene has CDR1 GTSNPN and CDR2 SVGIG (reference sequence). This CDR3 has 13 residues. This chain's CDR3 is CAFLRDRGGEQYF. DNA for the CDR3: TGTGCCTTCCTCCGGGACCGCGGGGGGGAGCAGTACTTC.

V usage is TRBV5-1 and J usage is TRBJ1-2; the match to TRBD1 covers 7 bases. Looked up from germline, CDR1 is SGHRS and CDR2 is YFSETQ. This CDR3 contains 14 residues. V shed 4 bases and J 3 bases; nucleotides not matched to a gene: 6. The CDR3 nucleotides are TGCGCCAGCAGCGTTGACAGGGCGGACTATGGCTACACCTTC. It codes for CASSVDRADYGYTF.

This rearrangement joins TRBV9 to TRBJ1-1; 7 bases are a match to TRBD1. The CDR3 is made up of 15 amino acids. Trimming at V came to 4 bases and at J to 7 bases, leaving 13 bases not matched to a gene. Germline V gene lookup returns CDR1 SGDLS and CDR2 YYNGEE. The CDR3 bases are TGTGCCAGCAGCCCCCAGGGACAGATGGGTGGTGAAGCTTTCTTT. This gives the protein CASSPQGQMGGEAFF. Full variable domain (missing parts from reference TRBV9 and TRBJ1-1): DSGVTQTPKHLITATGQRVTLRCSPRSGDLSVYWYQQSLDQGLQFLIQYYNGEERAKGNILERFSAQQFPDLHSELNLSSLELGDSALYFCASSPQGQMGGEAFFGQGTRLTVV.

V gene TRBV11-3 combines with J gene TRBJ2-3; D may be TRBD2 (6 bases). The CDR3 sequence is 15 residues long. Germline V gives CDR1 SGHNT, CDR2 YENEEA. Trimming took 1 base from V and 4 from J, leaving 12 bases between them. In nucleotides, the CDR3 is TGTGCCAGCAGCTTAGGTGCCGGGGGTTCAGATACGCAGTATTTT. Encoded protein: CASSLGAGGSDTQYF.

The chain couples TRBV15 to TRBJ2-5; D may be TRBD1 (6 bases). V gave up 5 bases and J gave up 2 bases, with 6 bases separating them. Per the germline V gene, CDR1 is LNHNV and CDR2 is YYDKDF (reference sequence). The CDR3 is made up of 12 amino acids. CDR3 sequence: CATSGQQETQYF. The CDR3 bases are TGTGCCACCAGCGGACAGCAAGAGACCCAGTACTTC.

The CDR3 nucleotides are TGCGCCAGCAGTCGAGGGGGCGCTGAAGAGACCCAGTACTTC. Amino acids: CASSRGGAEETQYF. This chain links TRBV10-1 with TRBJ2-5, with 7 positions matching TRBD1. The V segment lost 5 bases and the J segment 3 bases; nucleotides outside the gene matches: 6. Germline V gene data show CDR1 as WNHNN and CDR2 as SYGVQD (reference sequence). The length of the CDR3 is 14 residues.

The chain links TRBV5-1 to TRBJ1-2; TRBD1 agrees at 8 bases. CDR1 and CDR2 (germline): SGHRS, YFSETQ. The CDR3 is 13 residues long. J was trimmed by 4 bases and V by 4 bases; bases with no gene match: 3. The CDR3 loop is CASSTGTGYGYTF. CDR3 DNA sequence: TGCGCCAGCAGCACGGGGACAGGCTATGGCTACACCTTC.

This rearrangement joins TRBV10-3 to TRBJ2-4; 7 bases match TRBD1. The CDR3 sequence is 16 residues long. J lost 0 bases, V lost 4 bases, and 6 bases had no gene match. Germline CDR1 and CDR2: ENHRY and SYGVKD. The CDR3 here is CAISARQGLAKNIQYF. The CDR3 bases are TGTGCCATCAGTGCTAGACAGGGTCTAGCCAAAAACATTCAGTACTTC.

This chain connects TRBV7-8 to TRBJ1-5, with a possible D match to TRBD1 (5 bases). Germline loops: CDR1 SGHVS, CDR2 FQNEAQ. With 1 base removed from V and 8 bases from J, the gap between germline ends came to 18 bases. The CDR3 has 16 amino acids. In nucleotides, the CDR3 is TGTGCCAGCAGCTTAGATAGGGGACCTCTTTCAGAGCCCCAGCATTTT. Its translation: CASSLDRGPLSEPQHF.

V is TRBV6-1 and J is TRBJ2-2; D is uncertain. Trimming took 4 bases from V and 2 from J, leaving 8 bases between them. There are 14 residues in the CDR3. Looked up from germline, CDR1 is MNHNS and CDR2 is SASEGT. This CDR3 reads CASSGLDNTGELFF. The DNA of the CDR3 is TGTGCCAGCAGTGGGCTCGACAACACCGGGGAGCTGTTTTTT.

The gene calls are TRBV4-3 and TRBJ2-1; 10 bases are a match to TRBD2. The length of the CDR3 is 15 residues. Germline CDR1 is LGHNA and CDR2 is YSLEER. V shed 1 base and J 7 bases; nucleotides not matched to a gene: 4. The CDR3 reads CASSQGQLAGNEQFF. DNA of the CDR3: TGCGCCAGCAGCCAAGGCCAACTAGCGGGGAATGAGCAGTTCTTC.

This sequence joins TRBV15 and TRBJ1-5; TRBD1 might be the D (6 bases). In germline, CDR1 is LNHNV, CDR2 YYDKDF (reference sequence). Trimming removed 0 bases from V and 7 bases from J, with 13 bases in between. This CDR3 contains 15 residues. As DNA, the CDR3 is TGTGCCACCAGCAGAGATGGCCAGGGGAGCCAGCCCCAGCATTTT. This sequence encodes CATSRDGQGSQPQHF.